This entry lists 6 T cell receptor beta chains sequenced from one sample in a study of blood T cell repertoires in COVID-19. Profiling relied on immunoSEQ multiplex PCR, and the TCRdb table lists in-frame clones only, not all of them. The data show nearly 35,000 clones, around 87% seen once. The sequencing input was peripheral blood. Receptors were obtained from a human donor in a cohort sampled during active COVID-19.

The V call is TRBV9, the J call TRBJ1-2; 8 bases line up with TRBD1. The CDR3 is 14 amino acids. CDR1 SGDLS and CDR2 YYNGEE come from the germline V gene. Trimming at V came to 3 bases and at J to 2 bases, leaving 3 bases not matched to a gene. CDR3 region: CASSETGGNYGYTF. The CDR3 DNA is TGTGCCAGCAGCGAAACAGGGGGGAACTATGGCTACACCTTC.

J is TRBJ2-7 and V is TRBV12-3 or TRBV12-4; D is unresolved. V was clipped by 3 bases and J by 6 bases, with 6 bases between them. The CDR3 loop spans 11 amino acids. CDR3 sequence reads: CASSLLGEQYF. The DNA for the CDR3 is TGTGCCAGCAGTTTGCTCGGCGAGCAGTACTTC.

The chain has TRBV25-1 and TRBJ1-5; D remains ambiguous. Trimming cost V 7 bases and J 5 bases, with 18 bases left between them. Germline assignment: CDR1 MGHDK and CDR2 SYGVNS. This CDR3 has 15 amino acids. The CDR3 DNA is TGTGCCAGCACCACGGCAACACGGGGTCATCAGCCCCAGCATTTT. Residues: CASTTATRGHQPQHF.

This clone was detected a few times. The J gene is TRBJ1-1, the V gene TRBV28; D gene unclear. This CDR3 comprises 12 residues. Germline V gene data show CDR1 as MDHEN and CDR2 as SYDVKM. V lost 7 bases to trimming and J lost 3 bases, with 9 bases between them. The CDR3 region is CASIDTYTEAFF. DNA of the CDR3: TGTGCCAGCATAGACACTTACACTGAAGCTTTCTTT.

V usage is TRBV5-4 and J usage is TRBJ1-2; 8 nucleotides line up with TRBD1. The CDR3 has 14 amino acids. Germline V gene sequence: CDR1 SGHNT, CDR2 YYREEE (reference sequence). With 0 bases clipped from V and 2 bases from J, the junction kept 0 bases outside the gene matches. DNA of the CDR3: TGTGCCAGCAGCTTGGGACAGGGGAACTATGGCTACACCTTC. The encoded protein is CASSLGQGNYGYTF.

The chain uses TRBV28 and TRBJ1-5; a weak D match, TRBD1 (5 bases). The V end lost 6 bases, the J end lost 6 bases, and 21 bases lay between the germline ends. CDR1 and CDR2 (germline): MDHEN, SYDVKM. The CDR3 is made up of 16 amino acids. CDR3 nucleotides: TGTGCCAGCAGAGAAACCACAGGTGGACAAGTTCAGCCCCAGCATTTT. This sequence encodes CASRETTGGQVQPQHF.